This TCR beta chain derives from a study of cytomegalovirus exposure and HLA in healthy donors (dated 2017 in TCRdb). Concerning the study at large: According to an earlier analysis of a few hundred of the donors, 150 million to 200 million T cells yielded over 100 million unique TCR beta sequences and around 300 Gb of sequence data. In a later analysis, previously published TCR beta repertoires from hundreds of donors were re-analyzed and high-resolution HLA genotyping was added so that TCR occurrence patterns could be studied. Among the 398 genotyped donors, approximately 81% belonged to the genetic ancestry cluster associated with self-reported Caucasian donors. The number of donors typed differed by locus, with about 629-630 for A, B, C, DRB1 and DQB1, around 500 for DQA1, 606 for DPA1, and 450 to 480 for DPB1. In the later analysis, no new phenotypic data were used to find candidate immune exposures; instead, reliance was placed on TCR beta sequences and their occurrence across donors. An earlier analysis of nearly 600 of the donors applied high-throughput TCR beta sequencing to assess whether each TCR beta V gene segment acted as functional or pseudogenic. The T cell repertoires of roughly 660 subjects were profiled by immunosequencing and related to cytomegalovirus serostatus. Every discovery cohort repertoire had been produced on one sequencing platform. The study aimed to test whether cataloging public T cell receptors could reveal signatures of past pathogen exposure. An early release covering about 600 HLA-typed donors comprised about 300 gigabases of sequencing data and tens of millions of unique TCR sequences. A separate validation cohort of roughly 110 different subjects was used in addition to the 666-subject first cohort. Among roughly 400 genotyped donors of the cohort, an average of around 240,000 unique TCR beta nucleotide sequences were sequenced per donor, roughly 20% of them non-productive. A handful of DR-DQ haplotypes were handled as single units for association and clustering because linkage in the cohort was strong. To predict cytomegalovirus infection status, the study combined high-throughput TCR immunosequencing, statistical association of individual TCRs with disease status, and machine learning. Genome-wide SNP genotypes for about 65% of the 666 donors were used in a later genetic analysis, which treated that subset as a discovery cohort. HLA typing included class I and class II loci at four-digit resolution. Donor age, sex, ethnicity and CMV serostatus were compiled together with the repertoire data.

For this clone: Its antigen target is currently unknown. Base quality data are lacking; no much larger clone is found one base away.

Library preparation was by the immunoSEQ multiplex PCR assay. A mixture of 60 forward primers for TCR Vbeta segments and 13 reverse primers for TCR Jbeta segments was used in the multiplex PCR. A multiplex PCR assay on genomic DNA amplified the CDR3 region of rearranged TCR beta genes. On the Illumina HiSeq System, the amplified TCR beta libraries were sequenced as 87-base-pair reads. The paper's processing steps were these. A later analysis counted approximately 76 million unique TCR beta chains across the approximately 700 repertoires, and roughly 11 million of these chains were shared by at least two donors. A nearest-neighbor algorithm error-corrected the raw reads and collapsed the reads into unique sequences, merging closely related sequences to remove PCR and sequencing errors. To assign V, D and J gene segments, CDR3 sequences were aligned to IMGT reference sequences. For a sequence to be retained, a match of at least six nucleotides was required to both a V gene segment and a J gene segment. A rearrangement was called productive if the CDR3 had no stop codons and remained in frame with V and J, and every other rearrangement was called non-productive. CDR3 was defined according to IMGT convention as the region running from the second conserved V-encoded cysteine to the conserved J-encoded phenylalanine. The earlier analysis of 450 to 750 of the donors excluded any sequence lacking an unambiguous match to a single V gene segment. In an earlier analysis of 587 of the donors, V segments were called functional above 56.7% productive rearrangements and were called segregating when the between-donor standard deviation exceeded 5%. To diagnose cytomegalovirus status from the catalog of TCR beta chain sequences, a statistical classification framework was built. In a later analysis, V and J genes were assigned by comparing TCR nucleotide sequences against IMGT/GENE-DB human TR gene sequences. In a later analysis, CDR3 sequences and most-parsimonious VDJ recombination scenarios were assigned using the TCRdist pipeline. In a later analysis, every TCR beta chain was defined by the combination of its CDR3 amino acid sequence and its V-gene family, and reads without a unique V-gene family were dropped. A later analysis removed roughly 590 highly shared, low-generation-probability nucleotide sequences to deal with suspected cross-contamination and a sequencing artifact. In a later analysis, a clonal expansion index for each public chain was calculated from normalized within-repertoire ranks of inferred template counts. Generation probabilities in a later analysis came from a VDJ recombination model fitted to out-of-frame rearrangements, and those results were checked against IGoR. A later analysis scored TCR-TCR, TCR-HLA and TCR-CMV co-occurrence with hypergeometric tests, applying a repertoire-size bias correction to TCR pairs. A later analysis estimated false discovery rates by permuting HLA or CMV assignments 20 times. In a later analysis, co-occurring TCRs were grouped using DBSCAN, and TCRdist sequence similarity was added for clustering within HLA-allele-positive subsets. Repertoires with fewer than 30,000 or more than 120,000 public chains, plus five repertoires with anomalous nucleotide sharing, were excluded from co-occurrence clustering. The source is immuneACCESS, and TCRdb retained only in-frame sequences with V and J called. Part of the clones is not carried over; for the studies checked, unresolved V genes explain less than half of this, and the remainder is unexplained. Clone size and V and J calls were adopted from that table, with D and trimming inferred from the DNA. The sample data list some 200,000 clones, and 70% of these were observed just once. 2.6% of the sample lies in the top ten.

The cohort consisted of some 670 healthy bone marrow donors. At the time of sampling, all cohort members were nominally healthy, though unrecorded immune exposures were likely present. The donor tested CMV seropositive, placing the donor among the 290 or so seropositive members of the cohort. A peripheral blood sample was provided by each donor, and peripheral blood mononuclear cells were used for TCR beta sequencing. Genomic DNA was extracted from the blood cell samples with the Qiagen DNeasy Blood Extraction Kit. The germline V gene yields MNHEY for CDR1 and SVGAGI for CDR2. V is clipped by 6 bases and J by 0 bases, and the sequence between their germline boundaries is 12 bases long. Measured from the cysteine to the phenylalanine, the CDR3 is 15 residues long. Only the CDR3 DNA is retained, 45 bases long and in frame from the first base. Points the paper makes about the study in general: The presence/absence analyses assumed that sequencing depth was roughly uniform across donors, and that assumption may not be true. This cohort had only TCR beta chains sequenced, and the lack of alpha or paired-chain data limited which features could be detected. In vitro tests confirmed that a few of the cytomegalovirus-associated TCR beta chains recognize cytomegalovirus antigens. Linkage disequilibrium might explain the correlated functional status among segregating V segments, but an unknown experimental factor could not be ruled out. The earlier analysis of around 600 of the donors excluded roughly 17 rarely observed V segments, including chromosome 9 orphons, because counts were too low. A later analysis found that most CMV-associated TCR beta chains appeared HLA-restricted, with HLA associations seemingly driven largely by CMV exposure. V-gene and J-gene trimming of TCR beta chains was associated with a missense DCLRE1C variant in a later genetic analysis, and the association was replicated in an independent cohort. In both the original and validation cohorts, the classifier was reported to diagnose cytomegalovirus status with high specificity and sensitivity. A further reported finding was that TCR beta sequences accurately predicted the HLA-A and HLA-B alleles for most subjects in the first cohort. The sequencing pipeline was judged likely to have produced a cluster of highly shared sequence variants as a technical artifact. Some IMGT-functional V segments, including TRBV6-2 and TRBV6-3, could not be told apart with the 87-base-pair reads, so those segments were excluded. The authors suggested that the approach could potentially be extended to other disease states and immunological phenotypes. The only immune exposure information available for the cohort was CMV serostatus. An earlier analysis of approximately 530 of the donors showed that most TCR beta V segments appeared in productive rearrangements either about 87% or about 30% of the time, which broadly matched IMGT annotations. In a later analysis, HLA-associated TCR beta chains showed more clonal expansion and lower generation probabilities than non-associated chains that were equally common. In a later analysis, about 17,000 TCR beta sequences were associated with specific HLA alleles at a false discovery rate of 0.05. Because HLA typing was unavailable for some donors at each locus, only the typed subset was used in association tests. In a later analysis, the rate of TCR association differed among HLA loci, with DRB1 alleles having the most associated TCRs and HLA-C alleles having the fewest. Most TCR sequences were seen in very few donors, while some public TCRs were found in many individuals. According to a later genetic analysis, donors in an Asian-associated ancestry cluster had fewer N-insertions in productive TCRs than the approximately 630-donor mean. Several of the top co-occurrence clusters appeared to be linked to parvovirus B19, influenza, CMV and Epstein-Barr virus, according to a later analysis. A total of 150 or so TCR beta chains were listed by the study as associated with cytomegalovirus. When HLA alleles, especially DR and DQ, strongly co-occurred, TCR associations were difficult to assign to individual alleles.

Recombination linked TRBV6-5 to TRBJ2-1; the D gene is possibly TRBD2, with 6 bases matching. The sequenced sample consisted of PBMCs. The receptor's source is a man between 40 and 49 years old in good health and CMV-seropositive. The CDR3 region: CASRRGESSYNEQFF. The bases are TGTGCCAGCAGACGCGGGGAGAGCTCCTACAATGAGCAGTTCTTC.